This TCR beta chain was observed in a study of CD8 T cells in Susac syndrome. Sequencing of TCR beta was carried out in blood CD8+ and CD4+ T cells. Each multiple sclerosis control was a treatment-naive patient with relapsing-remitting disease that was either stable or active. Random hexamers served to reverse transcribe about 0.45 to 1 ug RNA. The method of amplification for TCR beta CDR3 was immunoSEQ multiplex PCR, covering 54 Vbeta and 13 Jbeta. TCRdb independently ran MiXCR on the immunoSEQ multiplex PCR reads; one entry per CDR3 protein. The sample carries some 190,000 distinct CDR3 sequences, almost 96% recorded once. The sequence derives from a human donor with multiple sclerosis. Specimen: CD4+ T cells from PBMCs.

DNA for the CDR3: TGTGCCAGCAGTCCAGGAGCGGGGGGCCCAGGGGGTGGGGGTCAAGAGACCCAGTACTTC. This translates into CASSPGAGGPGGGGQETQYF. The chain has TRBV27 and TRBJ2-5; TRBD2 agrees at 9 bases. The CDR3 has 20 amino acids. V trimming: 5 bases; J trimming: 2 bases; junction bases outside the gene matches: 21. The V gene's germline CDR1 is MNHEY and CDR2 SMNVEV (reference sequence).